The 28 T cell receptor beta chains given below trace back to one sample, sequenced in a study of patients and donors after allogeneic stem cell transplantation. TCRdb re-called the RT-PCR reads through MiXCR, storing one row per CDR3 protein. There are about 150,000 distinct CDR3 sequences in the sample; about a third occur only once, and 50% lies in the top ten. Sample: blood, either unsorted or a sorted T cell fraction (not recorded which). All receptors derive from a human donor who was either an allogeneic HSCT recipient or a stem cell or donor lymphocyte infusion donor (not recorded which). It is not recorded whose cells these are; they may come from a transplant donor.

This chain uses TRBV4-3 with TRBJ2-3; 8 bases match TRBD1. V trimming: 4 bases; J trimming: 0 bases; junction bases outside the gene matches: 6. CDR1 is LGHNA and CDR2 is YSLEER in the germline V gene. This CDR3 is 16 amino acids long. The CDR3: CASSRDRPPSTDTQYF. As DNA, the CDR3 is TGCGCCAGCAGCCGGGACAGGCCTCCTAGCACAGATACGCAGTATTTT.

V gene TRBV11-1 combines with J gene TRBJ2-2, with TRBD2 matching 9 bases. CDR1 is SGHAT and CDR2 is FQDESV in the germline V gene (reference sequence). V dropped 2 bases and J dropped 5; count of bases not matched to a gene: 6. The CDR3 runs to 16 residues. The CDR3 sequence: CASSLIRTSVTGELFF. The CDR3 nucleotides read TGTGCCAGCAGCTTAATCCGGACTAGCGTTACCGGGGAGCTGTTTTTT.

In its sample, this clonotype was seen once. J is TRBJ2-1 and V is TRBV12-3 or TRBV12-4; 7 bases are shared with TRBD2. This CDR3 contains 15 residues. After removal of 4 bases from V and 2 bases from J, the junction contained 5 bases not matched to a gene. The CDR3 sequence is CASSSELATYNEQFF. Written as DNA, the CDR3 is TGTGCCAGCAGTTCGGAACTAGCGACCTACAATGAGCAGTTCTTC.

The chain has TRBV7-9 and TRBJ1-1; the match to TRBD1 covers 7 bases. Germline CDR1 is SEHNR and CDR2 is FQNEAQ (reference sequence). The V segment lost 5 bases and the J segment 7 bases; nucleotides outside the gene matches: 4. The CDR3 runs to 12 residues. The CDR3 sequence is CASSAHRGEAFF. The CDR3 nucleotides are TGTGCCAGCAGCGCCCACAGGGGTGAAGCTTTCTTT.

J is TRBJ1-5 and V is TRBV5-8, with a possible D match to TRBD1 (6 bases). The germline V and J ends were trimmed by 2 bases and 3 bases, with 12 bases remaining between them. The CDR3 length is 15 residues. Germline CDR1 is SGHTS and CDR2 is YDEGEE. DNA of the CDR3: TGTGCCAGCAGCTTAGGACAGCAGATCAATCAGCCCCAGCATTTT. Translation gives CASSLGQQINQPQHF.

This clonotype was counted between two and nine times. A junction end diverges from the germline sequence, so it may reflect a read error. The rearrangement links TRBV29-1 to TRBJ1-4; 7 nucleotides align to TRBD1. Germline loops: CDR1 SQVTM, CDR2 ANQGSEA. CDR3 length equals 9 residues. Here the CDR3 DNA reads TGCAGCGTTGAAGAAGGACAGGTTTTT. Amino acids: CSVEEGQVF.

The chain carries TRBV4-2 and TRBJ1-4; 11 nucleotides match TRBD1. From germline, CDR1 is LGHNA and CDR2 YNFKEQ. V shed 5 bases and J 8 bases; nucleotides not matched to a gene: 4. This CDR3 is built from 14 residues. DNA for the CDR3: TGTGCCAGCAGCGTCCGGGACAGGGGGGAAAAACTGTTTTTT. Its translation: CASSVRDRGEKLFF.

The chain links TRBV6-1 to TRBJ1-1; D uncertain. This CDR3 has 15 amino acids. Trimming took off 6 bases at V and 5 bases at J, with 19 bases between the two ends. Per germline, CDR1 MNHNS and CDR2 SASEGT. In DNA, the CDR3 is TGTGCCAGCAGGGTTGTGTCGGGAAGGGAAACTGAAGCTTTCTTT. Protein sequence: CASRVVSGRETEAFF.

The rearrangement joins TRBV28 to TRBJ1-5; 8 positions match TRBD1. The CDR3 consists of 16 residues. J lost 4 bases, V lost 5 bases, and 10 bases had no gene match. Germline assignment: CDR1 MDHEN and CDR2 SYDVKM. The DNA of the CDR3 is TGTGCCAGCAGTCTCCCCTACAGACAGGGGAATCAGCCCCAGCATTTT. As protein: CASSLPYRQGNQPQHF.

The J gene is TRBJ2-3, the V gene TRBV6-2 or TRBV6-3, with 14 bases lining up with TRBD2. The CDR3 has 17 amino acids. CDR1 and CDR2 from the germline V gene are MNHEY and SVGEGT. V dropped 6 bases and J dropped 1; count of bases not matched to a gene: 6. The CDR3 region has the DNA TGTGCCAGCAGACCACCGGGACTAGCGGGGGGCACAGATACGCAGTATTTT. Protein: CASRPPGLAGGTDTQYF.

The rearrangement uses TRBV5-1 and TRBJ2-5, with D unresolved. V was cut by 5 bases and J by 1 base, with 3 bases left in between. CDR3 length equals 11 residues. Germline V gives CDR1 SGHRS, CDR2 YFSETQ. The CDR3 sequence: CASRAQETQYF. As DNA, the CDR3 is TGCGCCAGCAGAGCCCAAGAGACCCAGTACTTC.

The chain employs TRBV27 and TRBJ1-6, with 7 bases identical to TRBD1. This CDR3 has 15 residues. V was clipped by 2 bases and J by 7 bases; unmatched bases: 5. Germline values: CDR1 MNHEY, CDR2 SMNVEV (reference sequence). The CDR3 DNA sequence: TGTGCCAGCAGTTTAAGGCAGGGGGAGAATTCACCCCTCCACTTT. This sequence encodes CASSLRQGENSPLHF.

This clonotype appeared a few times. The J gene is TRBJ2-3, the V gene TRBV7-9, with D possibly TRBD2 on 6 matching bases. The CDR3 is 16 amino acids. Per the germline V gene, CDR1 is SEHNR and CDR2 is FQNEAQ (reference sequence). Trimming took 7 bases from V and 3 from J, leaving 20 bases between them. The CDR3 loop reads CASNRFGSQGTDTQYF. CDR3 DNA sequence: TGTGCCAGCAACCGATTCGGGAGCCAGGGTACAGATACGCAGTATTTT.

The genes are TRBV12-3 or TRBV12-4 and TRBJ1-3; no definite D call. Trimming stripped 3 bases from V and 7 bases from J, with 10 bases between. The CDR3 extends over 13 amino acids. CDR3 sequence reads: CASSFGRGNTIYF. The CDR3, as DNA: TGTGCCAGCAGTTTTGGTCGGGGTAACACCATATATTTT.

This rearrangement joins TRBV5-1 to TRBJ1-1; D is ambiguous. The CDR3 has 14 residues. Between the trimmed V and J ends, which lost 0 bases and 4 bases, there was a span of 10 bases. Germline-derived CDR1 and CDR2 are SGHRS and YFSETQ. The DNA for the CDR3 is TGCGCCAGCAGCTTGGCCTCGGCATCCACTGAAGCTTTCTTT. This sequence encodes CASSLASASTEAFF.

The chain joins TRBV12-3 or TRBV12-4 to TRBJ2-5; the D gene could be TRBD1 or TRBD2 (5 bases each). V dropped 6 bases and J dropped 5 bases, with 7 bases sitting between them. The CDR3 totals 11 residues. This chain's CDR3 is CASRGVETQYF. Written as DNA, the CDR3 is TGTGCCAGCAGGGGGGTGGAGACCCAGTACTTC.

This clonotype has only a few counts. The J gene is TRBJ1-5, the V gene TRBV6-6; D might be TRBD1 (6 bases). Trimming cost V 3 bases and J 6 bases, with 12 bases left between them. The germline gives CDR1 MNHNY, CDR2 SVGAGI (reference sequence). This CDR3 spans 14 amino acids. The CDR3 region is CASSYWEGGQPQHF. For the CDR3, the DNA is TGTGCCAGCAGTTATTGGGAAGGGGGTCAGCCCCAGCATTTT.

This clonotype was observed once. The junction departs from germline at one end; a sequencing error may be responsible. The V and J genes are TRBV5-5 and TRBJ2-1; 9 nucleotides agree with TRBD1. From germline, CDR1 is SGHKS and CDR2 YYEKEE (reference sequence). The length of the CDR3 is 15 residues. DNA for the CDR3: TGTGCCAGCAGCCCTGGGACAGGGACATACAATAAGCAGTTCTTC. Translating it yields CASSPGTGTYNKQFF.

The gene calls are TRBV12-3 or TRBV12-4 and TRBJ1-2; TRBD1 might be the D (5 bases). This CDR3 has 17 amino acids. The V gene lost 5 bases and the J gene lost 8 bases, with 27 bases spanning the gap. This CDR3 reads CASSPGIDRDGGRGYTF. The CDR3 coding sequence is TGTGCCAGCAGTCCCGGAATCGACCGGGACGGAGGACGGGGCTACACCTTC.

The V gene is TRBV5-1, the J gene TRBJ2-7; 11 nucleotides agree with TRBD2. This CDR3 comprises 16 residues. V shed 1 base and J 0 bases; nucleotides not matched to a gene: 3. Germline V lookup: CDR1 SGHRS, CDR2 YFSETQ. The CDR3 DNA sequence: TGCGCCAGCAGCTTGTCTAGCGGGGGGCCCTCCTACGAGCAGTACTTC. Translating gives CASSLSSGGPSYEQYF.

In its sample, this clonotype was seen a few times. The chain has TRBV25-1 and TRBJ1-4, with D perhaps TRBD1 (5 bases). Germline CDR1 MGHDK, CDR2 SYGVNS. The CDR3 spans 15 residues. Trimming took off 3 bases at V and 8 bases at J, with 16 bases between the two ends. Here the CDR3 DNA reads TGTGCCAGCAGTGACCCAGGGACGGATTCCGAAAAACTGTTTTTT. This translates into CASSDPGTDSEKLFF.

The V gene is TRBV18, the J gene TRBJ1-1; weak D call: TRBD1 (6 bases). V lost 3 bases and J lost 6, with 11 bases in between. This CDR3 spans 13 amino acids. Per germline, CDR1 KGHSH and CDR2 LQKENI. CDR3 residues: CASSPLTGPEAFF. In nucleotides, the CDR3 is TGTGCCAGCTCACCCCTAACAGGGCCTGAAGCTTTCTTT.

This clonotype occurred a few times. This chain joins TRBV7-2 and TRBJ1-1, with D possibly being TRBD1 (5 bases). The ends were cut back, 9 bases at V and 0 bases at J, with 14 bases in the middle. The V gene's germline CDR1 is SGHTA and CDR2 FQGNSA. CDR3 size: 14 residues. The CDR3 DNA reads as TGTGCCAGTGGCGGAGGGGAGATGAACACTGAAGCTTTCTTT. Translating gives CASGGGEMNTEAFF.

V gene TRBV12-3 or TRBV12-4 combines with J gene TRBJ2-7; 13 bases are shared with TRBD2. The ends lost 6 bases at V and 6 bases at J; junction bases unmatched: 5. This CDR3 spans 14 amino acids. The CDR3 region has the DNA TGTGCCAGCAGCTCGGGACTAGCGGGGACCGAGCAGTACGTC. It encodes CASSSGLAGTEQYV.

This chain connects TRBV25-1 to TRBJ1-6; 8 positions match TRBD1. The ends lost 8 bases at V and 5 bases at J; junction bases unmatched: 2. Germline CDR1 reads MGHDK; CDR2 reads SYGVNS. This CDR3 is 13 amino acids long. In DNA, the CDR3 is TGTGCCAGCGACAGGGGAAATAATTCACCCCTCCACTTT. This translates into CASDRGNNSPLHF.

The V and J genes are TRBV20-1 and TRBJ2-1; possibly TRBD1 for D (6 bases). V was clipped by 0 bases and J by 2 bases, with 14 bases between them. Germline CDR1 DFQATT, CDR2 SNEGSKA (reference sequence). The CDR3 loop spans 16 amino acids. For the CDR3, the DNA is TGCAGTGCTAGAGATTGGATGACAGGCCCCTACAATGAGCAGTTCTTC. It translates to CSARDWMTGPYNEQFF.

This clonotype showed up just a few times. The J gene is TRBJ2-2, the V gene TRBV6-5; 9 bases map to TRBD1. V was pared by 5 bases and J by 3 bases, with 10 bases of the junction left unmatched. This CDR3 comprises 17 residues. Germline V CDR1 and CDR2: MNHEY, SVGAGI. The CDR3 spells CASSQAGTGLYTGELFF. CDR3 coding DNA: TGTGCCAGCAGTCAAGCCGGGACAGGGCTATACACCGGGGAGCTGTTTTTT.

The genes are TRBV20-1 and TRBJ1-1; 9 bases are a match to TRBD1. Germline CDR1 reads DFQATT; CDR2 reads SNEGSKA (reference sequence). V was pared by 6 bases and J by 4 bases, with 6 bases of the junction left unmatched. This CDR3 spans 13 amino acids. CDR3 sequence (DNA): TGCAGTGCCTTTGGACAGGGGAGCACTGAAGCTTTCTTT. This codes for CSAFGQGSTEAFF.